This is a list of T cell receptor beta chains from one sample in a study of human T cells and chemical hapten exposure. Each CDR3 protein gets one entry after TCRdb re-called the RACE reads with MiXCR. In the table there are tens of thousands of distinct CDR3 sequences, about a tenth of which are singletons. The source was whole blood, collected in connection with sensitization to the hapten diphenylcyclopropenone (DPC). The receptors here all came from a woman aged 50 to 60 with alopecia areata. Some clones in this sample may be carry-over from other donors' samples. Each CDR3 is given with its conserved first and last residue. The order of the fields is V gene, clone size, J gene, D gene, CDR3 protein, CDR3 DNA. D genes are given only for firm matches. Clone size appears in some rows only: once, few, many, or a class for an expanded clone.

V gene: TRBV7-9
clone size: many
J gene: TRBJ1-5
D gene: TRBD1
CDR3 protein: CASSFGTGGGQPQHF
CDR3 DNA: TGTGCCAGCAGCTTCGGGACAGGGGGCGGTCAGCCCCAGCATTTT

V gene: TRBV6-5
clone size: NA
J gene: TRBJ2-1
D gene: NA
CDR3 protein: CASSYGVGEQFF
CDR3 DNA: TGTGCCAGCAGTTACGGGGTTGGAGAGCAGTTCTTC

V gene: TRBV29-1
clone size: many
J gene: TRBJ1-1
D gene: TRBD1
CDR3 protein: CSVGDGTANTEAFF
CDR3 DNA: TGCAGCGTTGGGGATGGGACAGCCAACACTGAAGCTTTCTTT

V gene: TRBV19
clone size: many
J gene: TRBJ2-1
D gene: TRBD2
CDR3 protein: CASSIGRTSGIKGNEQFF
CDR3 DNA: TGTGCCAGTAGTATAGGGCGGACTAGCGGGATAAAAGGCAATGAGCAGTTCTTC

V gene: TRBV20-1
clone size: NA
J gene: TRBJ1-1
D gene: NA
CDR3 protein: CSAGDKAFF
CDR3 DNA: TGCAGTGCTGGCGACAAGGCTTTCTTT

V gene: TRBV28
clone size: few
J gene: TRBJ2-7
D gene: TRBD2
CDR3 protein: CASSLSAGASEQYF
CDR3 DNA: TGTGCCAGCAGTTTAAGTGCGGGAGCGTCTGAGCAGTACTTC

V gene: TRBV18
clone size: many
J gene: TRBJ1-2
D gene: TRBD1
CDR3 protein: CASSPQTGTGYYGYTF
CDR3 DNA: TGTGCCAGCTCACCTCAGACAGGGACAGGGTACTATGGCTACACCTTC

V gene: TRBV7-9
clone size: many
J gene: TRBJ2-1
D gene: NA
CDR3 protein: CASSPQVYNEQFF
CDR3 DNA: TGTGCCAGCAGTCCACAGGTCTACAATGAGCAGTTCTTC

V gene: TRBV14
clone size: many
J gene: TRBJ2-1
D gene: TRBD2
CDR3 protein: CASSLKLAGASEQFF
CDR3 DNA: TGTGCCAGCAGCCTTAAACTAGCGGGAGCGAGTGAGCAGTTCTTC

V gene: TRBV20-1
clone size: few
J gene: TRBJ2-5
D gene: NA
CDR3 protein: CSAKGNHETQYF
CDR3 DNA: TGCAGTGCTAAAGGGAATCACGAGACCCAGTACTTC

V gene: TRBV12-2
clone size: many
J gene: TRBJ1-2
D gene: NA
CDR3 protein: CASRSPPYNRAFGYTF
CDR3 DNA: TGTGCAAGTCGCTCTCCACCATACAACAGGGCCTTTGGCTACACCTTC

V gene: TRBV29-1
clone size: many
J gene: TRBJ2-1
D gene: NA
CDR3 protein: CSVSPGGYEQFF
CDR3 DNA: TGCAGCGTTTCCCCAGGGGGGTACGAGCAGTTCTTC

V gene: TRBV6-2/TRBV6-3
clone size: many
J gene: TRBJ1-1
D gene: TRBD1
CDR3 protein: CASSPLRGGNTEAFF
CDR3 DNA: TGTGCCAGCAGTCCTCTCAGGGGGGGGAACACTGAAGCTTTCTTT

V gene: TRBV29-1
clone size: NA
J gene: TRBJ1-2
D gene: NA
CDR3 protein: CSVQQTNYGYTF
CDR3 DNA: TGCAGCGTTCAACAGACTAACTATGGCTACACCTTC

V gene: TRBV20-1
clone size: few
J gene: TRBJ2-1
D gene: NA
CDR3 protein: CSASGAAPGNEQFF
CDR3 DNA: TGCAGTGCTAGTGGGGCCGCACCGGGCAATGAGCAGTTCTTC

V gene: TRBV7-3
clone size: many
J gene: TRBJ2-2
D gene: NA
CDR3 protein: CASSLSHYTGELFF
CDR3 DNA: TGTGCCAGCAGCTTATCGCACTACACCGGGGAGCTGTTTTTT